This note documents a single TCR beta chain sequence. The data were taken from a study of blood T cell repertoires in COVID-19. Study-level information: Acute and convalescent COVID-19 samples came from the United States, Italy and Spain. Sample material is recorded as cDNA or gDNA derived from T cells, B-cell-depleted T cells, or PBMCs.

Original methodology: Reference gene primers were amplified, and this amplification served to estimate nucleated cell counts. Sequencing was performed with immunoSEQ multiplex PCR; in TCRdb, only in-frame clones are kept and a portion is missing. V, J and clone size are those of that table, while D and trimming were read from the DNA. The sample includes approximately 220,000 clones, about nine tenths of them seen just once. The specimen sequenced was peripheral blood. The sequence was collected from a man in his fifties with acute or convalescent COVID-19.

Here the CDR3 DNA reads TGCGCCAGCAGCCAACAACAGGGGGCTTTCACAGATACGCAGTATTTT. As protein: CASSQQQGAFTDTQYF. This chain connects TRBV4-1 to TRBJ2-3; 9 positions agree with TRBD1. Per germline, CDR1 MGHRA and CDR2 YSYEKL. This CDR3 has 16 amino acids. V lost 2 bases and J lost 2; bases outside the gene matches: 5.